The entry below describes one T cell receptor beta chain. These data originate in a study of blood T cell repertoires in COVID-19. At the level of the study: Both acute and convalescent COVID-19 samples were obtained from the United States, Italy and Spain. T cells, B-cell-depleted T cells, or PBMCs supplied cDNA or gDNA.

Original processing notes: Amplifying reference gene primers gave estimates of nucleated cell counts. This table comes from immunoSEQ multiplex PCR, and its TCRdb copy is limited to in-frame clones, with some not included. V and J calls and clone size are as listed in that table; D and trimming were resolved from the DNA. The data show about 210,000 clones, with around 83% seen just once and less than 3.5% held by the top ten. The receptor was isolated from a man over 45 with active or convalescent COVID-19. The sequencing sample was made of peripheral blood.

CDR3: CASSYSVEGMTDTQYF. The CDR3 DNA reads as TGTGCCAGCAGTTACTCGGTGGAGGGGATGACAGATACGCAGTATTTT. V gene TRBV6-5 combines with J gene TRBJ2-3; D might be TRBD2 (6 bases). Germline V gene sequence: CDR1 MNHEY, CDR2 SVGAGI. The CDR3 totals 16 residues. The V end was cut by 0 bases, the J end by 3 bases, with 13 bases between.